Listed below are T cell receptor beta chains from one sample, sequenced in a study of CD8 T cells in Susac syndrome. TCRdb reprocessed the immunoSEQ multiplex PCR reads via MiXCR and lists one record per CDR3 protein. The table includes more than 150,000 distinct CDR3 sequences, just under 95% detected once. Input material: CD4+ T cells from PBMCs. The receptors were sampled from a human donor in good health. Both conserved end residues are part of each CDR3.

V,J,CDR3
TRBV20-1,TRBJ2-3,CSAERGGRDTQYF
TRBV5-1,TRBJ2-5,CASSLLSQGMETQYF
TRBV7-9,TRBJ1-4,CASSTGQGREKLFF
TRBV20-1,TRBJ1-4,CSANGQNEKLFF
TRBV15,TRBJ2-6,CATSRGTGGSPGANVLTF
TRBV25-1,TRBJ2-1,CASNEGGVDEQFF
TRBV6-5,TRBJ2-7,CASSSPGRTYEQYF
TRBV3-1,TRBJ1-1,CASSQLPIEAFF
TRBV19,TRBJ2-7,CASSSWDGPYEQYF
TRBV4-3,TRBJ2-1,CASSQDTRGAGKNEQFF
TRBV20-1,TRBJ2-7,CSAPRGGYEQYF
TRBV7-2,TRBJ2-3,CASSLTSGDTQYF
TRBV7-6,TRBJ2-5,CASSIQGAETQYF
TRBV29-1,TRBJ2-7,CSVESGTPGGEQYF
TRBV15,TRBJ1-4,CATSRGLGGQGNEKLFF
TRBV3-1,TRBJ1-1,CASSQEQPNTEAFF
TRBV29-1,TRBJ2-3,CSVAGRENTDTQYF
TRBV5-4,TRBJ2-2,CASSLVGPTGPPGELFF
TRBV7-9,TRBJ2-1,CASSFSRGEQFF